The 28 T cell receptor beta chains below come from one sample, sequenced in a study of vaccination effects on CD4 cells after COVID-19. Here immunoSEQ multiplex PCR was the method, and the copy in TCRdb shows in-frame clones only, minus some. Of about 79,000 clones listed, about 70% are singletons. Peptide-pool stimulation followed by sequencing identified expanded antigen-specific CD4+ clonotypes in the ViraFEST assay. Researchers isolated CD4+ T cells once approximately ten days of culture had elapsed. Their antigens remain unidentified. The source material was CD4+ T cells from PBMCs cultured with HCoV-229E spike peptides, sampled before COVID-19 vaccination. The origin of the receptors is a human donor who received a COVID-19 vaccine.

This chain connects TRBV7-2 to TRBJ2-7, with unresolved D. Trimming pared 5 bases from V and 2 bases from J, leaving 10 bases between. CDR3 length: 13 residues. Germline V CDR1 and CDR2: SGHTA, FQGNSA. CDR3 DNA: TGTGCCAGCAGCCTGGCTCTAGCCTACGAGCAGTACGTC. It codes for CASSLALAYEQYV.

This CDR3 is CAISVSEIETQYF. As DNA, the CDR3 is TGTGCCATCAGTGTCTCGGAGATCGAGACCCAGTACTTC. V usage is TRBV10-3 and J usage is TRBJ2-5; no firm D call. The V and J ends lost 4 bases and 5 bases respectively, with 11 bases between them. From germline, CDR1 is ENHRY and CDR2 SYGVKD. The CDR3 is 13 amino acids.

The rearrangement joins TRBV2 to TRBJ2-1, with TRBD2 as a possible D gene (6 bases). V was pared by 0 bases and J by 8 bases, with 11 bases between. Germline V gene data show CDR1 as SNHLY and CDR2 as FYNNEI. The CDR3 has 14 amino acids. CDR3 residues: CASSEAEGSHEQFF. The CDR3 DNA reads TGTGCCAGCAGTGAAGCGGAGGGAAGTCATGAGCAGTTCTTC. Filled out from reference TRBV2 and TRBJ2-1, the complete variable domain reads EPEVTQTPSHQVTQMGQEVILRCVPISNHLYFYWYRQILGQKVEFLVSFYNNEISEKSEIFDDQFSVERPDGSNFTLKIRSTKLEDSAMYFCASSEAEGSHEQFFGPGTRLTVL.

This chain connects TRBV19 to TRBJ1-2; possibly TRBD1 for D (5 bases). Between the trimmed V and J ends, which lost 4 bases and 4 bases, there was a span of 13 bases. The germline CDR1 and CDR2 sequences are LNHDA and SQIVND (reference sequence). This CDR3 region has 14 residues. In nucleotides, the CDR3 is TGTGCCAGTAGTAGCACCGGGACGGTCTATGGCTACACCTTC. Translated: CASSSTGTVYGYTF.

The V and J genes are TRBV6-5 and TRBJ1-6; tentative D call: TRBD1 (6 bases). The V and J ends lost 5 bases and 12 bases respectively, with 14 bases between them. The CDR3 extends over 13 amino acids. CDR1 and CDR2 (germline): MNHEY, SVGAGI. The CDR3 region has the DNA TGTGCCAGCAGTCCCAACAGGGATCGACCCCTCCACTTT. Protein sequence: CASSPNRDRPLHF.

The rearrangement links TRBV12-5 to TRBJ2-2; D remains ambiguous. The CDR3 runs 13 residues. Germline values: CDR1 LGHNT, CDR2 FRNRAP. V shed 3 bases and J shed 6 bases, with 8 bases lying between them. The CDR3, as DNA: TGTGCTAGTGGTTTCTCTGGGGCCGGGGAGCTGTTTTTT. Translated: CASGFSGAGELFF.

The chain joins TRBV5-1 to TRBJ1-3, with D unresolved. Germline CDR1 and CDR2: SGHRS and YFSETQ. CDR3 size: 13 residues. Trimming left V 0 bases short and J 7 bases short, with 8 bases between. The CDR3 DNA sequence: TGCGCCAGCAGCTTGGGAGGGAGGAACACCATATATTTT. Translating it yields CASSLGGRNTIYF. Complete variable domain (other parts from reference TRBV5-1 and TRBJ1-3): KAGVTQTPRYLIKTRGQQVTLSCSPISGHRSVSWYQQTPGQGLQFLFEYFSETQRNKGNFPGRFSGRQFSNSRSEMNVSTLELGDSALYLCASSLGGRNTIYFGEGSWLTVV.

This clone was found once. This chain uses TRBV29-1 with TRBJ2-7; 8 bases line up with TRBD2. The V gene end was trimmed by 6 bases and the J gene end by 2 bases; junction bases not matched to a gene: 15. Looked up from germline, CDR1 is SQVTM and CDR2 is ANQGSEA. This CDR3 spans 16 amino acids. The CDR3 coding sequence is TGCAGCGTAACAAAGGGGTCTACTAGCGGTACCTACGAGCAGTACGTC. Its protein product is CSVTKGSTSGTYEQYV.

This sequence joins TRBV24-1 and TRBJ1-3; the D is unclear. CDR1 and CDR2 (germline): KGHDR, SFDVKD. Trimming took 5 bases from V and 0 from J, leaving 13 bases between them. This CDR3 region has 16 residues. The CDR3 region has the DNA TGTGCCACCAGTGTTAGGATTGGCTACTCTGGAAACACCATATATTTT. Translation: CATSVRIGYSGNTIYF.

The chain uses TRBV30 and TRBJ2-4; 9 nucleotides agree with TRBD2. Trimming removed 5 bases from V and 3 bases from J; junction bases left unmatched: 5. This CDR3 has 14 residues. Germline V gives CDR1 GTSNPN, CDR2 SVGIG (reference sequence). The CDR3 DNA reads as TGTGCCTGGGGCCCGCGGGGGGGCAAAAACATTCAGTACTTC. Translation: CAWGPRGGKNIQYF.

This chain links TRBV7-6 with TRBJ1-3; 7 bases map to TRBD1. This CDR3 spans 13 amino acids. Germline lookup yields CDR1 SGHVS and CDR2 FNYEAQ. Unmatched junction bases numbered 2, after V lost 5 bases and J lost 4 bases. The CDR3 here is CASSDRVGNTIYF. CDR3 sequence (DNA): TGTGCCAGCAGCGACAGGGTCGGAAACACCATATATTTT.

Only a few counts were recorded for this clone. The chain joins TRBV29-1 to TRBJ2-1; TRBD1 aligns across 7 bases. Trimming took 3 bases from V and 8 from J; bases not matched to a gene: 7. The CDR3 is made up of 13 amino acids. The germline gives CDR1 SQVTM, CDR2 ANQGSEA. The CDR3 loop reads CSVDRQGLDEQFF. In DNA, the CDR3 is TGCAGCGTTGACAGACAGGGTCTGGATGAGCAGTTCTTC.

The chain links TRBV5-4 to TRBJ2-3; D possibly matches TRBD1 or TRBD2 (6 bases each). The CDR3 runs to 15 residues. Germline CDR1 SGHNT, CDR2 YYREEE (reference sequence). The ends were cut back, 0 bases at V and 2 bases at J, with 10 bases in the middle. As DNA, the CDR3 is TGTGCCAGCAGCTTGGGGGGGGCTTCCACAGATACGCAGTATTTT. It yields the protein CASSLGGASTDTQYF.

Points on this clone: At one end the junction does not follow the germline gene, possibly because of a read error. V and J are TRBV3-1 (or the pseudogene TRBV3-2) and TRBJ2-4, with TRBD1 identical over 8 bases. The germline V gene encodes CDR1 LGHDT and CDR2 YNNKEL (reference sequence). This CDR3 contains 14 residues. The CDR3 nucleotides read TGTGCCAGCAGTCAAGGACAGGGATGGAACATTCAGTACTTC. Translating it yields CASSQGQGWNIQYF.

A single count supports this clone. The V call is TRBV6-5, the J call TRBJ2-7; D ambiguous. This CDR3 has 13 amino acids. The germline CDR1 and CDR2 sequences are MNHEY and SVGAGI. Trimming cost V 6 bases and J 7 bases, with 16 bases left between them. The CDR3 DNA reads as TGTGCCAGCAGGGACCCCCGTAGTTGGGAGCAGTACGTC. The encoded protein is CASRDPRSWEQYV.

This clone was recorded only once. The V and J genes are TRBV19 and TRBJ1-5; D gene unclear. V lost 7 bases and J 1 base, leaving 5 bases between the germline ends. This CDR3 region has 12 residues. Per germline, CDR1 LNHDA and CDR2 SQIVND (reference sequence). This CDR3 reads CASTESNQPQHF. The CDR3 nucleotides are TGTGCCAGTACCGAAAGCAATCAGCCCCAGCATTTT.

Worth noting for this clone: The same CDR3 arises from other DNA sequences in this sample as well. The gene calls are TRBV19 and TRBJ2-6, with a weak D call TRBD1 (5 bases). Trimming took 0 bases from V and 0 from J, leaving 9 bases between them. The germline CDR1 and CDR2 sequences are LNHDA and SQIVND (reference sequence). This CDR3 contains 17 residues. CDR3 residues: CASSIEGQGSGANVLTF. Written as DNA, the CDR3 is TGTGCCAGTAGTATAGAGGGGCAGGGCTCTGGGGCCAACGTCCTGACTTTC.

This clone has just one count. This chain joins TRBV11-3 and TRBJ2-2; no firm D call. Trimming cost V 1 base and J 0 bases, with 3 bases left between them. The CDR3 has 14 residues. CDR1 and CDR2 from the germline V gene are SGHNT and YENEEA. The CDR3 DNA reads TGTGCCAGCAGCTTAGGACCGAACACCGGGGAGCTGTTTTTT. This codes for CASSLGPNTGELFF.

This rearrangement joins TRBV30 to TRBJ1-6; the D gene is possibly TRBD1 (6 bases). The CDR3 is 14 amino acids. Between the trimmed V and J ends, which lost 3 bases and 6 bases, there was a span of 12 bases. Germline V gives CDR1 GTSNPN, CDR2 SVGIG (reference sequence). CDR3 sequence reads: CAWRGGFGNSPLHF. The CDR3 DNA reads TGTGCCTGGAGAGGGGGGTTCGGTAATTCACCCCTCCACTTT.

The chain has TRBV6-6 and TRBJ2-3; no clear D. The CDR3 is made up of 15 amino acids. Trimming took off 2 bases at V and 2 bases at J, with 11 bases between the two ends. The germline gives CDR1 MNHNY, CDR2 SVGAGI (reference sequence). DNA of the CDR3: TGTGCCAGCAGTTACCCCGACCCACCCACAGATACGCAGTATTTT. Translating it yields CASSYPDPPTDTQYF.

The chain employs TRBV7-3 and TRBJ2-4; D is perhaps TRBD1 or TRBD2 (6 bases each). V was shortened by 1 base and J by 10 bases, with 35 bases between the two germline ends. Germline-derived CDR1 and CDR2 are SGHTA and FQGTGA. The CDR3 length is 21 residues. The CDR3, as DNA: TGTGCCAGCAGCTTAAAAGGTTTAGCGACAGGAGGGCTCATGGATAAACGTATTCAGTACTTC. Its translation: CASSLKGLATGGLMDKRIQYF.

This chain joins TRBV2 and TRBJ2-4, with a tentative D call TRBD2 (5 bases). The CDR3 totals 18 residues. V lost 1 base and J 0 bases, leaving 16 bases between the germline ends. Germline V gives CDR1 SNHLY, CDR2 FYNNEI. The CDR3: CASSEVLLVGLAKNIQYF. CDR3 bases: TGTGCCAGCAGTGAAGTGCTTTTAGTCGGACTAGCCAAAAACATTCAGTACTTC.

This chain uses TRBV18 with TRBJ2-7, with TRBD1 as a possible D gene (5 bases). The CDR3 covers 15 residues. The ends were cut back, 4 bases at V and 1 base at J, with 14 bases in the middle. The germline V gene has CDR1 KGHSH and CDR2 LQKENI. CDR3 sequence (DNA): TGTGCCAGCTCACTAAAGGCAGGGATGTCCTACGAGCAGTACGTC. Protein product: CASSLKAGMSYEQYV.

V gene TRBV19 combines with J gene TRBJ2-5; either TRBD1 or TRBD2 may supply D (5 bases each). Trimming took 3 bases from V and 4 from J, leaving 12 bases between them. Germline V lookup: CDR1 LNHDA, CDR2 SQIVND (reference sequence). CDR3 length: 14 amino acids. The CDR3 DNA is TGTGCCAGTAGTATTTCTTTTGGGGGAGAGACCCAGTACTTC. Protein: CASSISFGGETQYF. The full variable domain, in which reference TRBV19 and TRBJ2-5 provide the parts outside the CDR3, is DGGITQSPKYLFRKEGQNVTLSCEQNLNHDAMYWYRQDPGQGLRLIYYSQIVNDFQKGDIAEGYSVSREKKESFPLTVTSAQKNPTAFYLCASSISFGGETQYFGPGTRLLVL.

J is TRBJ2-1 and V is TRBV2, with TRBD1 identical over 11 bases. The CDR3 is 16 amino acids. The germline V gene has CDR1 SNHLY and CDR2 FYNNEI. Germline trimming cut 0 bases from V and 5 bases from J; bases unmatched to any gene: 3. The CDR3 region has the DNA TGTGCCAGCAGTGAAGCACCGGGACAGGGGGACAATGAGCAGTTCTTC. It is translated as CASSEAPGQGDNEQFF.

This chain joins TRBV5-8 and TRBJ2-3; 15 bases align to TRBD2. The CDR3 runs to 18 residues. After removal of 4 bases from V and 3 bases from J, the junction contained 9 bases not matched to a gene. Germline V gives CDR1 SGHTS, CDR2 YDEGEE. CDR3 protein: CASSQTGTSGGLTDTQYF. The CDR3 DNA reads TGTGCCAGCAGCCAAACCGGGACTAGCGGGGGGTTGACAGATACGCAGTATTTT.

The chain joins TRBV24-1 to TRBJ2-7, with D possibly being TRBD1 (6 bases). The CDR3 has 15 amino acids. Germline CDR1 reads KGHDR; CDR2 reads SFDVKD. V gave up 8 bases and J gave up 0 bases, with 16 bases separating them. The CDR3 nucleotides read TGTGCCACCAAGCACCGGGACACGATCTCCTACGAGCAGTACGTC. This translates into CATKHRDTISYEQYV.

In this sample, this clone turned up a few times. The V gene is TRBV13, the J gene TRBJ2-1; D unresolved. Germline CDR1 and CDR2: PRHDT and FYEKMQ (reference sequence). Trimming took 1 base from V and 4 from J, leaving 5 bases between them. This CDR3 spans 13 amino acids. The CDR3 here is CASSLEEYNEQFF. The CDR3 bases are TGTGCCAGCAGCTTAGAAGAATACAATGAGCAGTTCTTC.